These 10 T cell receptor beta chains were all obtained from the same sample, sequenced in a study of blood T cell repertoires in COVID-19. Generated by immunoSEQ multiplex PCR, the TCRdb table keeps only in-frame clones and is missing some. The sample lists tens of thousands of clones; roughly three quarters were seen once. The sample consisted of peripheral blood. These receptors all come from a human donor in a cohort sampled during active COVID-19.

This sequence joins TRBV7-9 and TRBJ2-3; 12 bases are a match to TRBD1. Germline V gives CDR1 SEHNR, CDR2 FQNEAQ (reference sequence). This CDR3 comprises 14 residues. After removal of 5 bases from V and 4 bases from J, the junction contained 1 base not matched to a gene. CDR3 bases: TGTGCCAGCAGCCGGGACAGGGGGCCAGATACGCAGTATTTT. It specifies CASSRDRGPDTQYF.

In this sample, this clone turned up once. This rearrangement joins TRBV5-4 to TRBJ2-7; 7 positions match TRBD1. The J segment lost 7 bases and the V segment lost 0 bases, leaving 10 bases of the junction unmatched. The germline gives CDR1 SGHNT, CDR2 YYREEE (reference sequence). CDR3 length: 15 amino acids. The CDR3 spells CASSLGPDRVGEQYV. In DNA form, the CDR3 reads TGTGCCAGCAGCTTGGGTCCAGACAGGGTGGGGGAGCAGTACGTC.

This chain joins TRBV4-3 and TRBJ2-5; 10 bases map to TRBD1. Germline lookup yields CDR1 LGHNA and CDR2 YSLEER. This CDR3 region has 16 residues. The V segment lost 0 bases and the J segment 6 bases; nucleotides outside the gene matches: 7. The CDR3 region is CASSQEDRDRGKTQYF. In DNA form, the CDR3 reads TGCGCCAGCAGCCAAGAGGACCGGGACAGGGGAAAGACCCAGTACTTC.

The CDR3 reads CASSPRLWTSDLDTQYF. CDR3 DNA sequence: TGTGCCAGCAGTCCACGACTGTGGACTAGCGATTTGGATACGCAGTATTTT. This chain links TRBV6-2 or TRBV6-3 with TRBJ2-3, with 9 positions matching TRBD2. V was pared by 5 bases and J by 6 bases, with 15 bases of the junction left unmatched. CDR3 size: 17 residues. CDR1 and CDR2 from the germline V gene are MNHEY and SVGEGT.

CDR3: CASSHPWAGRYEQYF. As DNA, the CDR3 is TGTGCCAGCAGCCACCCCTGGGCGGGGCGCTACGAGCAGTACTTC. This chain connects TRBV3-1 (or the pseudogene TRBV3-2) to TRBJ2-7; perhaps TRBD2 as D (6 bases). There are 15 residues in the CDR3. Germline V lookup: CDR1 LGHDT, CDR2 YNNKEL (reference sequence). Trimming stripped 3 bases from V and 3 bases from J, with 15 bases between.

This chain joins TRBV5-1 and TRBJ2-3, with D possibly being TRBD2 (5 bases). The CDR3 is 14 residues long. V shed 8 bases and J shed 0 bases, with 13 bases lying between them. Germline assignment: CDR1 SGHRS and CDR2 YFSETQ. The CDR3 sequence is CASTEAFSTDTQYF. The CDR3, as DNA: TGCGCCAGTACGGAGGCTTTTAGCACAGATACGCAGTATTTT. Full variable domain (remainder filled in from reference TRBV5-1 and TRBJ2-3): KAGVTQTPRYLIKTRGQQVTLSCSPISGHRSVSWYQQTPGQGLQFLFEYFSETQRNKGNFPGRFSGRQFSNSRSEMNVSTLELGDSALYLCASTEAFSTDTQYFGPGTRLTVL.

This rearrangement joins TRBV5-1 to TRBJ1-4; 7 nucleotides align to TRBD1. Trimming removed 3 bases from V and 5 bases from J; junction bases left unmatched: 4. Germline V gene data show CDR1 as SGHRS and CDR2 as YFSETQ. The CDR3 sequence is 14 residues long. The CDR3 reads CASSSRTGNEKLFF. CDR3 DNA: TGCGCCAGCAGCTCCCGGACAGGAAATGAAAAACTGTTTTTT.

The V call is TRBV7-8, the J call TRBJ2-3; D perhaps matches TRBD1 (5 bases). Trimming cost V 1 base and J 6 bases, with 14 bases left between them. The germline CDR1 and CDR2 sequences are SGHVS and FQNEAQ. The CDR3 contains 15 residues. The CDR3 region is CASSLGSGLRDTQYF. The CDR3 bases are TGTGCCAGCAGCTTAGGTTCAGGGCTGAGGGATACGCAGTATTTT.

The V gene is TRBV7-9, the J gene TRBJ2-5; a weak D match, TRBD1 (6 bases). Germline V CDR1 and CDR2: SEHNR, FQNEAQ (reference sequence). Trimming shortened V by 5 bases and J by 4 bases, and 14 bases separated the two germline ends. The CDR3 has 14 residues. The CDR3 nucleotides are TGTGCCAGCAGCCTAACAGGGACGGGAGAGACCCAGTACTTC. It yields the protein CASSLTGTGETQYF.

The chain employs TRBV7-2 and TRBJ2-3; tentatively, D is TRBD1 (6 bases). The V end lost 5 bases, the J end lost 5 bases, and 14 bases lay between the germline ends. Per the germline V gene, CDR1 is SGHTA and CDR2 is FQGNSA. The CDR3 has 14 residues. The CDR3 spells CASSPGQPGDTQYF. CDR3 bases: TGTGCCAGCAGCCCCGGACAGCCAGGAGATACGCAGTATTTT.